This is a list of T cell receptor beta chains from one sample in a study of OX40 agonist ivuxolimab in advanced cancers. Profiled with immunoSEQ multiplex PCR; TCRdb holds only in-frame clones, not every one. The sample yields fewer than 95,000 clones, about 84% seen once. The sequencing here drew on CD4+ or CD8+ T cells sorted from blood, taken in a trial of the OX40 agonist ivuxolimab. These receptors all stem from an adult with an advanced solid tumor such as melanoma, head and neck, liver or kidney cancer. Both conserved end residues are part of each CDR3. Each record gives: J gene, D gene, clone size, V gene, CDR3 protein, CDR3 DNA. The D gene is left open where the match is weak. Not all rows give a size; the values are once, few, many and, for expanded clones, a class.

J gene: TRBJ2-5
D gene: TRBD1
clone size: -
V gene: TRBV11-2
CDR3 protein: CASSHGTGGNF
CDR3 DNA: TGTGCCAGCAGCCACGGGACAGGGGGAAACTTC

J gene: TRBJ1-3
D gene: -
clone size: -
V gene: TRBV6-1
CDR3 protein: CASSLGTTGNTIYF
CDR3 DNA: TGTGCCAGCAGTCTAGGGACAACCGGAAACACCATATATTTT

J gene: TRBJ1-2
D gene: TRBD1
clone size: -
V gene: TRBV7-9
CDR3 protein: CASSLTGANYGYTF
CDR3 DNA: TGTGCCAGCAGCTTGACAGGGGCCAACTATGGCTACACCTTC

J gene: TRBJ1-5
D gene: -
clone size: -
V gene: TRBV6-5
CDR3 protein: CASSHRQPNQPQHF
CDR3 DNA: TGTGCCAGCAGTCATCGACAGCCCAATCAGCCCCAGCATTTT

J gene: TRBJ2-5
D gene: -
clone size: -
V gene: TRBV10-3
CDR3 protein: CAISDRDRYQETQYF
CDR3 DNA: TGTGCCATCAGTGATAGGGACCGATACCAAGAGACCCAGTACTTC

J gene: TRBJ1-1
D gene: -
clone size: -
V gene: TRBV9
CDR3 protein: CASSDSTGPTEAFF
CDR3 DNA: TGTGCCAGCAGCGACTCGACAGGACCCACTGAAGCTTTCTTT

J gene: TRBJ2-1
D gene: TRBD2
clone size: -
V gene: TRBV4-1
CDR3 protein: CASSSGTSADENEQFF
CDR3 DNA: TGCGCCAGCAGCTCAGGTACTAGCGCCGACGAGAATGAGCAGTTCTTC

J gene: TRBJ1-5
D gene: -
clone size: -
V gene: TRBV9
CDR3 protein: CASSETESNQPQHF
CDR3 DNA: TGTGCCAGCAGCGAGACAGAATCAAATCAGCCCCAGCATTTT

J gene: TRBJ1-1
D gene: TRBD1
clone size: -
V gene: TRBV7-8
CDR3 protein: CASSSRTGLNTEAFF
CDR3 DNA: TGTGCCAGCAGCTCCCGGACAGGGCTGAACACTGAAGCTTTCTTT

J gene: TRBJ2-1
D gene: TRBD2
clone size: -
V gene: TRBV15
CDR3 protein: CATSRGLAGDRSYNEQFF
CDR3 DNA: TGTGCCACCAGCAGGGGACTAGCGGGAGACCGGTCCTACAATGAGCAGTTCTTC

J gene: TRBJ1-2
D gene: TRBD1
clone size: -
V gene: TRBV4-3
CDR3 protein: CASSQDLGRGRGGYTF
CDR3 DNA: TGCGCCAGCAGCCAAGATCTGGGCAGGGGGCGGGGTGGCTACACCTTC

J gene: TRBJ1-1
D gene: -
clone size: few
V gene: TRBV7-3
CDR3 protein: CASSLSGDTEAFF
CDR3 DNA: TGTGCCAGCAGCTTATCAGGGGACACTGAAGCTTTCTTT

J gene: TRBJ1-4
D gene: -
clone size: -
V gene: TRBV27
CDR3 protein: CASSLVNDEKLFF
CDR3 DNA: TGTGCTAGCAGTTTAGTTAACGATGAAAAACTGTTTTTT

J gene: TRBJ2-3
D gene: TRBD1
clone size: -
V gene: TRBV18
CDR3 protein: CASSPSGQSTDTQYF
CDR3 DNA: TGTGCCAGCTCACCCTCGGGACAGAGCACAGATACGCAGTATTTT

J gene: TRBJ1-5
D gene: -
clone size: few
V gene: TRBV7-6
CDR3 protein: CASSFEVQGPQHF
CDR3 DNA: TGTGCCAGCAGTTTCGAGGTGCAGGGGCCCCAGCATTTT

J gene: TRBJ1-5
D gene: -
clone size: few
V gene: TRBV6-5
CDR3 protein: CASSRGGSSNQPQHF
CDR3 DNA: TGTGCCAGCAGTCGGGGGGGTAGTAGCAATCAGCCCCAGCATTTT

J gene: TRBJ2-7
D gene: TRBD2
clone size: -
V gene: TRBV2
CDR3 protein: CASSEGRSGRSYEQYF
CDR3 DNA: TGTGCCAGCAGTGAAGGCCGGAGCGGGAGGTCCTACGAGCAGTACTTC

J gene: TRBJ1-4
D gene: TRBD1
clone size: -
V gene: TRBV28
CDR3 protein: CASRQGGATNEKLFF
CDR3 DNA: TGTGCCAGCAGACAGGGGGGTGCAACTAATGAAAAACTGTTTTTT

J gene: TRBJ1-5
D gene: -
clone size: -
V gene: TRBV7-2
CDR3 protein: CASSRGGQSSNQPQHF
CDR3 DNA: TGTGCCAGCAGCCGGGGGGGGCAGTCTAGCAATCAGCCCCAGCATTTT

J gene: TRBJ2-3
D gene: TRBD2
clone size: -
V gene: TRBV7-2
CDR3 protein: CASSRMGLAGGQGDTQYF
CDR3 DNA: TGTGCCAGCAGCCGAATGGGACTAGCGGGAGGGCAGGGAGATACGCAGTATTTT

J gene: TRBJ1-4
D gene: -
clone size: -
V gene: TRBV28
CDR3 protein: CASRAGLNREKLFF
CDR3 DNA: TGTGCCAGCAGGGCGGGGTTAAATAGGGAAAAACTGTTTTTT

J gene: TRBJ1-1
D gene: -
clone size: -
V gene: TRBV28
CDR3 protein: CASGGLPEAFF
CDR3 DNA: TGTGCCTCGGGGGGGTTGCCTGAAGCTTTCTTT

J gene: TRBJ2-3
D gene: -
clone size: -
V gene: TRBV6-5
CDR3 protein: CASSGGHRTDTQYF
CDR3 DNA: TGTGCCAGCTCCGGAGGTCACCGCACAGATACGCAGTATTTT

J gene: TRBJ1-1
D gene: -
clone size: once
V gene: TRBV7-9
CDR3 protein: CASSRFQDIEAFF
CDR3 DNA: TGTGCCAGCAGTCGATTCCAGGATATTGAAGCTTTCTTT

J gene: TRBJ2-2
D gene: -
clone size: -
V gene: TRBV19
CDR3 protein: CASDRIHNTGELFF
CDR3 DNA: TGTGCCAGCGACAGGATACATAACACCGGGGAGCTGTTTTTT

J gene: TRBJ1-3
D gene: TRBD1
clone size: -
V gene: TRBV27
CDR3 protein: CASSIGQGYGNTIYF
CDR3 DNA: TGTGCCAGCAGTATCGGACAGGGATATGGAAACACCATATATTTT

J gene: TRBJ2-3
D gene: TRBD1
clone size: -
V gene: TRBV5-5
CDR3 protein: CASSRGQEGSDTQYF
CDR3 DNA: TGTGCCAGCAGCCGGGGACAGGAGGGATCAGATACGCAGTATTTT

J gene: TRBJ1-1
D gene: -
clone size: -
V gene: TRBV19
CDR3 protein: CARLFSGEAEVSYLRFEAFF
CDR3 DNA: TGTGCCAGACTATTCTCCGGCGAGGCAGAGGTTTCTTATTTGAGATTTGAAGCTTTCTTT

J gene: TRBJ2-7
D gene: TRBD2
clone size: -
V gene: TRBV18
CDR3 protein: CASSPVLGGSGYEQYF
CDR3 DNA: TGTGCCAGCTCACCGGTTCTAGGCGGGAGTGGATACGAGCAGTACTTC

J gene: TRBJ1-3
D gene: -
clone size: -
V gene: TRBV6-1
CDR3 protein: CASQSSGNTIYF
CDR3 DNA: TGTGCCAGTCAGAGCTCTGGAAACACCATATATTTT

J gene: TRBJ2-1
D gene: -
clone size: -
V gene: TRBV6-6
CDR3 protein: CASSYSFQGRGNEQFF
CDR3 DNA: TGTGCCAGCAGTTACTCGTTTCAGGGTAGGGGTAATGAGCAGTTCTTC

J gene: TRBJ2-3
D gene: -
clone size: -
V gene: TRBV5-1
CDR3 protein: CASSLQGYTDTQYF
CDR3 DNA: TGCGCCAGCAGCTTACAAGGGTACACAGATACGCAGTATTTT

J gene: TRBJ2-1
D gene: TRBD2
clone size: -
V gene: TRBV7-2
CDR3 protein: CASSPGVSGSSQFF
CDR3 DNA: TGTGCCAGCAGCCCAGGGGTTAGCGGGAGCTCGCAGTTCTTC

J gene: TRBJ1-2
D gene: -
clone size: -
V gene: TRBV7-2
CDR3 protein: CASSLTVAYYGYTF
CDR3 DNA: TGTGCCAGCAGCTTGACCGTTGCTTACTATGGCTACACCTTC

J gene: TRBJ2-4
D gene: -
clone size: -
V gene: TRBV5-1
CDR3 protein: CASSLPQLAKNIQYF
CDR3 DNA: TGCGCCAGCAGCTTGCCTCAACTAGCCAAAAACATTCAGTACTTC

J gene: TRBJ2-5
D gene: TRBD2
clone size: once
V gene: TRBV11-2
CDR3 protein: CASSVEGLAPETQYF
CDR3 DNA: TGTGCCAGCAGCGTAGAGGGACTAGCTCCGGAGACCCAGTACTTC

J gene: TRBJ2-6
D gene: -
clone size: -
V gene: TRBV28
CDR3 protein: CASSLTGTGANVLTF
CDR3 DNA: TGTGCCAGCAGTTTAACGGGGACTGGGGCCAACGTCCTGACTTTC

J gene: TRBJ1-2
D gene: -
clone size: -
V gene: TRBV7-9
CDR3 protein: CASSDLQGYGYTF
CDR3 DNA: TGTGCCAGCAGCGACCTACAGGGCTATGGCTACACCTTC

J gene: TRBJ2-3
D gene: TRBD2
clone size: -
V gene: TRBV4-2
CDR3 protein: CASSQANRAGRVDTQYF
CDR3 DNA: TGTGCCAGCAGCCAAGCTAATCGAGCGGGGAGAGTAGATACGCAGTATTTT